A selection of T cell receptor beta chains follows, all from one sample in a study of CD8 T cells in Susac syndrome. In TCRdb, the immunoSEQ multiplex PCR reads were re-called with MiXCR into one record per CDR3 protein. The data hold approximately 70,000 distinct CDR3 sequences, with 96% observed a single time. Source material: CD4+ T cells from PBMCs. The receptors stem from a human donor with multiple sclerosis. The CDR3 runs from the conserved cysteine through the conserved F or W. The order of the fields is D gene, CDR3 length, J gene, V gene, clone size, CDR3 DNA, CDR3 protein. A D gene is named only where the DNA matches it firmly. Some rows mark clone size as missing; the rest say once, few, many or name a class of expanded clone.

d_gene: -
len: 14
j_gene: TRBJ2-7
v_gene: TRBV11-2
abundance: -
CDR3nt: TGTGCCAGCACCGTCTTTGTAAGCTCCTACGAGCAGTACTTC
CDR3aa: CASTVFVSSYEQYF

d_gene: -
len: 14
j_gene: TRBJ2-7
v_gene: TRBV7-9
abundance: -
CDR3nt: TGTGCCAGCAGCCAGGGACGGATCTCCTACGAGCAGTACTTC
CDR3aa: CASSQGRISYEQYF

d_gene: TRBD2
len: 16
j_gene: TRBJ2-1
v_gene: TRBV20-1
abundance: -
CDR3nt: TGCAGTGCTAGACTAGCGGGGACCGGCTCCTACAATGAGCAGTTCTTC
CDR3aa: CSARLAGTGSYNEQFF

d_gene: TRBD1
len: 15
j_gene: TRBJ2-1
v_gene: TRBV7-2
abundance: -
CDR3nt: TGTGCCAGCAGCTTAACCTTGGACAGGGGTTCTGAGCAGTTCTTC
CDR3aa: CASSLTLDRGSEQFF

d_gene: -
len: 12
j_gene: TRBJ2-1
v_gene: TRBV3-1
abundance: -
CDR3nt: TGTGCCAGCAGCTCCCACTTGGATGAGCAGTTCTTC
CDR3aa: CASSSHLDEQFF

d_gene: TRBD2
len: 16
j_gene: TRBJ2-7
v_gene: TRBV6-1
abundance: -
CDR3nt: TGTGCCAGCAGTGAACGGAGGCTAGCGGGGGAGCACGAGCAGTACTTC
CDR3aa: CASSERRLAGEHEQYF

d_gene: -
len: 14
j_gene: TRBJ2-5
v_gene: TRBV6-5
abundance: once
CDR3nt: TGTGCCAGCAGATCTACCAGGGGGGTGGAGACCCAGTACTTC
CDR3aa: CASRSTRGVETQYF

d_gene: TRBD1
len: 14
j_gene: TRBJ1-4
v_gene: TRBV5-4
abundance: -
CDR3nt: TGTGCCAGCAGCATGGACAGGGGAGAGGAAAAACTGTTTTTT
CDR3aa: CASSMDRGEEKLFF

d_gene: TRBD1
len: 14
j_gene: TRBJ1-6
v_gene: TRBV5-6
abundance: -
CDR3nt: TGTGCCAGCAGCTTGGGGACAGGGGGTTCACCCCTCCACTTT
CDR3aa: CASSLGTGGSPLHF

d_gene: -
len: 18
j_gene: TRBJ2-6
v_gene: TRBV5-1
abundance: -
CDR3nt: TGCGCCAGTTGGGGCCCTGGAGCAGGCTACTCTGGGGCCAACGTCCTGACTTTC
CDR3aa: CASWGPGAGYSGANVLTF

d_gene: TRBD1
len: 14
j_gene: TRBJ2-1
v_gene: TRBV29-1
abundance: -
CDR3nt: TGCAGCGTTGAGGACAGGGTCACCTACAATGAGCAGTTCTTC
CDR3aa: CSVEDRVTYNEQFF

d_gene: -
len: 14
j_gene: TRBJ2-5
v_gene: TRBV5-1
abundance: -
CDR3nt: TGCGCCAGCAGCTTGGTTGGCGCCGAAGAGACCCAGTACTTC
CDR3aa: CASSLVGAEETQYF

d_gene: TRBD1
len: 12
j_gene: TRBJ2-1
v_gene: TRBV6-5
abundance: once
CDR3nt: TGTGCCAGCAGTTACTCTCAGGGGGAACAGTTCTTC
CDR3aa: CASSYSQGEQFF

d_gene: -
len: 15
j_gene: TRBJ1-1
v_gene: TRBV9
abundance: once
CDR3nt: TGTGCCAGCAGCGTAGTGGGAGGGAGGGGGGCTGAAGCTTTCTTT
CDR3aa: CASSVVGGRGAEAFF

d_gene: TRBD2
len: 15
j_gene: TRBJ2-2
v_gene: TRBV20-1
abundance: -
CDR3nt: TGCAGTGCCCCACTAAGCGGGGGGCCCCCCGGGGAGCTGTTTTTT
CDR3aa: CSAPLSGGPPGELFF

d_gene: -
len: 15
j_gene: TRBJ2-6
v_gene: TRBV7-9
abundance: -
CDR3nt: TGTGCCAGCACCTCGGCGGTCTCTGGGGCCAACGTCCTGACTTTC
CDR3aa: CASTSAVSGANVLTF

d_gene: -
len: 15
j_gene: TRBJ2-7
v_gene: TRBV30
abundance: -
CDR3nt: TGTGCCTGGAGTCCCCCCGGACAGAGCTCCTACGAGCAGTACTTC
CDR3aa: CAWSPPGQSSYEQYF

d_gene: -
len: 16
j_gene: TRBJ2-1
v_gene: TRBV4-2
abundance: -
CDR3nt: TGTGCCAGCAGCTCGGAGACCCAGGGTGGGGATTCCGGGCAGTTCTTC
CDR3aa: CASSSETQGGDSGQFF

d_gene: -
len: 15
j_gene: TRBJ2-7
v_gene: TRBV7-2
abundance: -
CDR3nt: TGTGCCAGCAGCCCCACCCCGGGACCCCACTACGAGCAGTACTTC
CDR3aa: CASSPTPGPHYEQYF

d_gene: -
len: 14
j_gene: TRBJ2-1
v_gene: TRBV5-1
abundance: -
CDR3nt: TGCGCCAGCAGCTTGGCACAGAATGGGGGTGAGCAGTTCTTC
CDR3aa: CASSLAQNGGEQFF

d_gene: TRBD1
len: 15
j_gene: TRBJ2-2
v_gene: TRBV6-1
abundance: few
CDR3nt: TGTGCCAGCAGTAGAGGACAGGGGAACACCGGGGAGCTGTTTTTT
CDR3aa: CASSRGQGNTGELFF

d_gene: TRBD1
len: 15
j_gene: TRBJ2-5
v_gene: TRBV5-4
abundance: -
CDR3nt: TGTGCCAGCAGCTCGGACAGGGGCGTAGGGGAGACCCAGTACTTC
CDR3aa: CASSSDRGVGETQYF

d_gene: TRBD2
len: 15
j_gene: TRBJ2-1
v_gene: TRBV19
abundance: -
CDR3nt: TGTGCCAGTAGTACAGCTAGCGGGCAACACAATGAGCAGTTCTTC
CDR3aa: CASSTASGQHNEQFF

d_gene: TRBD1
len: 15
j_gene: TRBJ1-6
v_gene: TRBV20-1
abundance: -
CDR3nt: TGCAGTGCTAGGACAGGGGTAATCTATAATTCACCCCTCCACTTT
CDR3aa: CSARTGVIYNSPLHF

d_gene: -
len: 14
j_gene: TRBJ2-5
v_gene: TRBV6-1
abundance: -
CDR3nt: TGTGCCAGCAGTGCGGACAGTCCTCCTCCCTTCCTGTACTTC
CDR3aa: CASSADSPPPFLYF

d_gene: -
len: 13
j_gene: TRBJ2-7
v_gene: TRBV4-3
abundance: -
CDR3nt: TGCGCCAGCAGCCAAGTTCAGGGCTACGAGCAGTACTTC
CDR3aa: CASSQVQGYEQYF

d_gene: -
len: 13
j_gene: TRBJ1-6
v_gene: TRBV10-3
abundance: -
CDR3nt: TGTGCCATCAACGAAAAAGGGAATTCACCCCTCCACTTT
CDR3aa: CAINEKGNSPLHF

d_gene: -
len: 11
j_gene: TRBJ1-5
v_gene: TRBV2
abundance: -
CDR3nt: TGTGCCAGCAGTGAGGGGTCAGTCCAGCATTTT
CDR3aa: CASSEGSVQHF

d_gene: -
len: 14
j_gene: TRBJ1-3
v_gene: TRBV4-1
abundance: -
CDR3nt: TGCGCCAGCAGCTCCGGGCCCCCCGGAAACACCATATATTTT
CDR3aa: CASSSGPPGNTIYF